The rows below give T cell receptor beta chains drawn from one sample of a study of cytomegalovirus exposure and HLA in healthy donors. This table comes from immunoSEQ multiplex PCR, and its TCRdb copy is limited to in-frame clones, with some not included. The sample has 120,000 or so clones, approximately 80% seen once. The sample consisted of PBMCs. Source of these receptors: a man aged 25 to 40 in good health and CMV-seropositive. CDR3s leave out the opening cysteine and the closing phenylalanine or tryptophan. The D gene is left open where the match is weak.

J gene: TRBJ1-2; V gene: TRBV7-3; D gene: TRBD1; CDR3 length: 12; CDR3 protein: ASSERTGEGGYT
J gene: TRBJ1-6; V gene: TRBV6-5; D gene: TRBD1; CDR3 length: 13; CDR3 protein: ASSRGQGEHSPLH
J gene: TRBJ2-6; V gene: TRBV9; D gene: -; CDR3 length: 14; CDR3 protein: ASSPGGVQLANVLT
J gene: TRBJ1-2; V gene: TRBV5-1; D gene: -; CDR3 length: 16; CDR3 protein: ASSLIERTDQTNYGYT
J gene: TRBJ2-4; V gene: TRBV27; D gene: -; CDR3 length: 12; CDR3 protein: ASSLRGPWDIQY
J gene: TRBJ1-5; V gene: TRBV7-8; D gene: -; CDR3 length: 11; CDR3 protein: ASSSNRDQPQH
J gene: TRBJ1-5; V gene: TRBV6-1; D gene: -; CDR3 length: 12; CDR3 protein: ASNLSGGKQPQH
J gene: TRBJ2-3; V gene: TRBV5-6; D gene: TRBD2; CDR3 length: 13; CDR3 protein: ASSVLAGGTDTQY
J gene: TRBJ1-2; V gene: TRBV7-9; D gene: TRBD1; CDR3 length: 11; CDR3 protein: ASSFWDRDGYT
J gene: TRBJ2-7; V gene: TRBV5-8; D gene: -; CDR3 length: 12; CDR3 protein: ASSLASGAYEQY
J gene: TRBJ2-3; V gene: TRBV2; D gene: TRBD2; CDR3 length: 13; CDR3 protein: ASRDGTSGGDTQY
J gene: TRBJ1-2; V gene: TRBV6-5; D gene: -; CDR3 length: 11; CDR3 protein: ASRGTGTYGYT
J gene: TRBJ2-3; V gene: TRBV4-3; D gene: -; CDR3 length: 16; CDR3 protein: ASSHFSVLSTSTDTQY
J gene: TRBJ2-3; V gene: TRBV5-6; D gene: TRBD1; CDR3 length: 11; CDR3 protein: ACSGQGARTQY
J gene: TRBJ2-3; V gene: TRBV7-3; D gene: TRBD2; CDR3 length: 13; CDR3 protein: ASSRTGGRADTQY
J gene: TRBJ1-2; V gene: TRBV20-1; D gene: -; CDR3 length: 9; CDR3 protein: SARQRSGYT
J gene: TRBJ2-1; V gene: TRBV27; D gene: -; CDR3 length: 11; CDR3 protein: ASRYDRYNEQF
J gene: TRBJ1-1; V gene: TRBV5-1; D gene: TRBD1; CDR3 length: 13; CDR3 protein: ASSKRQGVNTEAF
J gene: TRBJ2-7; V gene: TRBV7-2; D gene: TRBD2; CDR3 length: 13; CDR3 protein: ASSRTSGGVGEQY
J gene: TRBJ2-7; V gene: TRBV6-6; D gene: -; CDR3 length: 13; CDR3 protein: ASSYEAGRTWEQY
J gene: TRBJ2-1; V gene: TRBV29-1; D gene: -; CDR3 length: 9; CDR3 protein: SVPRGNEQF
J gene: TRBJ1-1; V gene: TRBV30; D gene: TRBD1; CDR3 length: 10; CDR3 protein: AWSGQGTEAF
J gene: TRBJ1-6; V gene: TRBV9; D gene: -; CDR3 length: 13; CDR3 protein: ASSVDPEINSPLH
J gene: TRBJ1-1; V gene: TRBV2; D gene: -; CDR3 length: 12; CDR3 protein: ASKSRGTLTEAF
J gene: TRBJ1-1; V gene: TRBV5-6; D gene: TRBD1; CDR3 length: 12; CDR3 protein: ASSRDRDLTEAF
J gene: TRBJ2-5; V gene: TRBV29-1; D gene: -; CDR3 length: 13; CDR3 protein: SVVFGGRKLETQY
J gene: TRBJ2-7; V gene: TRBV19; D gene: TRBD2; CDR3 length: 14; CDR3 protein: ASSHSGTSGAYEQY
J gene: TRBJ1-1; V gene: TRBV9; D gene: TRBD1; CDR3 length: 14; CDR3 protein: ASSSGTGERRSEAF
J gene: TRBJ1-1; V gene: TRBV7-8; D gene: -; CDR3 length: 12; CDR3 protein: ASSFGVLNTEAF
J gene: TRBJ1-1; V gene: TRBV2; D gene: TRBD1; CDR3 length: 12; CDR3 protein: ASSARGGVTEAF
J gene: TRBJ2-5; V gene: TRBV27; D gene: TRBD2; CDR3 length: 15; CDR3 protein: ASSQRGTSGYQETQY
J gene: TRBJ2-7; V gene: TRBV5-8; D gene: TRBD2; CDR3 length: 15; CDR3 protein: ASSLRLAGGVTYEQY
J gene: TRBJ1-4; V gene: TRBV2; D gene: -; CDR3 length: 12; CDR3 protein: ASSHRETNEKLF
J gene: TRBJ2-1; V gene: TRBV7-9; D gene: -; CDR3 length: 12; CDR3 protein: ASSLTLSYNEQF
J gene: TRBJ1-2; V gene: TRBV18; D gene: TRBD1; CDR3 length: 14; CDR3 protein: ASSPPGTDSNYGYT
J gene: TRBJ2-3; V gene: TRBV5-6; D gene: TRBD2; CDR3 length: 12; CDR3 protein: ASSSGLAEDTQY
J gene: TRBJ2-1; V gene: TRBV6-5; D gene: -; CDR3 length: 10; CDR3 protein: ASSYRGNEQF
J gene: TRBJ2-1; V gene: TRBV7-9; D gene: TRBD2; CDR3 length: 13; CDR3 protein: ASSLSSGGRNEQF
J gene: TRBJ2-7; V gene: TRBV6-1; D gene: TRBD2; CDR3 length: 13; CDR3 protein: ASSEASGEGYEQY